Presented here are 4 T cell receptor beta chains from one specimen sequenced in a study of early T cells in non-severe SARS-CoV-2 infection. TCRdb re-analysed the 5' RACE reads in MiXCR, keeping a single row per CDR3 protein. The data contain 80,000 to 100,000 distinct CDR3 sequences, less than 15% of them singletons. The specimen sequenced was whole blood. These receptors all stem from an adult who was a healthcare worker with PCR-confirmed SARS-CoV-2 infection or an uninfected control (not recorded which).

The rearrangement joins TRBV6-2 or TRBV6-3 to TRBJ1-6; 7 bases align to TRBD1. V lost 6 bases and J lost 10; bases outside the gene matches: 6. This CDR3 region has 13 residues. Germline V gene sequence: CDR1 MNHEY, CDR2 SVGEGT. The DNA for the CDR3 is TGTGCCAGCAGCTACAGGGGTTTGTCACCCCTCCACTTT. It encodes CASSYRGLSPLHF.

The chain has TRBV15 and TRBJ1-1, with D tentatively TRBD1 (5 bases). Germline V gene lookup returns CDR1 LNHNV and CDR2 YYDKDF (reference sequence). V dropped 1 base and J dropped 5 bases, with 14 bases sitting between them. The CDR3 extends over 15 amino acids. The CDR3 nucleotides are TGTGCCACCAGCAGAGCTCTAGGGGAGGGAACTGAAGCTTTCTTT. This translates into CATSRALGEGTEAFF.

This clonotype was found a few times. J is TRBJ2-5 and V is TRBV7-9; possible D gene TRBD2, 6 bases. The CDR3 is 15 residues long. The germline V gene has CDR1 SEHNR and CDR2 FQNEAQ (reference sequence). With 3 bases removed from V and 5 bases from J, the gap between germline ends came to 16 bases. CDR3 sequence reads: CASSFLLASMETQYF. CDR3 bases: TGTGCCAGCAGCTTCCTACTAGCCTCAATGGAGACCCAGTACTTC. Filled out from reference TRBV7-9 and TRBJ2-5, the complete variable domain reads DTGVSQNPRHKITKRGQNVTFRCDPISEHNRLYWYRQTLGQGPEFLTYFQNEAQLEKSRLLSDRFSAERPKGSFSTLEIQRTEQGDSAMYLCASSFLLASMETQYFGPGTRLLVL.

In this sample, this clonotype turned up many times. The chain combines TRBV6-1 with TRBJ2-7; D may be TRBD1 or TRBD2 (5 bases each). Germline V lookup: CDR1 MNHNS, CDR2 SASEGT. The CDR3 has 15 amino acids. With 6 bases removed from V and 4 bases from J, the gap between germline ends came to 19 bases. CDR3 DNA: TGTGCCAGCAGCTTCGGGGCAGGAAAAGGGTACGAGCAGTACTTC. It translates to CASSFGAGKGYEQYF.